What follows describes a single TCR beta chain. Antigen unknown. Germline V gene lookup returns CDR1 SEHNR and CDR2 FQNEAQ (reference sequence). V lost 3 bases to trimming and J lost 7 bases, with 13 bases between them. This CDR3 has 13 amino acids. The sample comes from a study of T cell repertoires in cytomegalovirus infection. Study summary: Recently identified HLA-C-restricted and well-studied HLA-B-restricted CMV epitopes were used.

Via MiXCR, TCRdb re-called the reads, giving one row per CDR3 protein. In the table there are some 50,000 distinct CDR3 sequences, roughly 22% of which are singletons. The V gene is TRBV7-9, the J gene TRBJ2-7, with a weak D call TRBD2 (5 bases). The specimen was CD8+ T cells from cultured PBMCs, collected from culture after CMV antigen stimulation. The TCR originated in a human donor in good health (CMV status not recorded). Some clones in this sample may be carry-over from other donors' samples. In nucleotides, the CDR3 is TGTGCCAGCAGCTTCGCATATGAGGGTGAGCAGTACTTC. It yields the protein CASSFAYEGEQYF.